This T cell receptor (beta chain) originates from a study of blood T cell repertoires in COVID-19 (dated by TCRdb to about 2020). Context from the whole study: Samples from collaborators originated in the United States, Italy and Spain and spanned both the acute and convalescent phases of COVID-19. The material from the prospective study consisted of cDNA or gDNA derived from T cells, B-cell-depleted T cells, or PBMCs. The dataset comprised deeply sampled blood TCRbeta repertoires from subjects exposed to, actively infected with, or recovered from COVID-19. The repertoires were made available in a free public database intended to serve as a resource for research on the immune response to SARS-CoV-2. The samples were drawn from two sources: the first 160 participants of the ongoing ImmuneRACE study, and over 950 subjects contributed by 6 global collaborators. Nearly every sample came with metadata listing a de-identified subject ID, COVID-19 status, age in years and sex. Where available, HLA class I and class II types were obtained from metadata supplied by the sample provider rather than from assay-based typing.

Notes on this clone: Its antigen has not been determined. Per-base qualities were not stored, and no clone one base away is much larger.

Overall study results and their limits: How much clinical and demographic metadata was included differed by source and by participant, and the metadata was provided uncurated.

The collaborating institutions used their own protocols to collect whole blood in K2EDTA tubes. For TCRbeta analysis, collaborators shipped samples in one of three forms: frozen whole blood, isolated PBMCs, or DNA extracted from either of those sample types. From the cysteine through the phenylalanine, the CDR3 covers 15 amino acids. Kept here is only the CDR3 DNA, which spans 45 bases and is read in frame from base 1. The CDR1 and CDR2 encoded by the germline V gene are SGHAT and FQNNGV. The germline ends are 7 bases apart after V is trimmed by 0 bases and J by 1 base. TCRbeta CDR3 regions were amplified from genomic DNA by means of the immunoSEQ Assay, a bias-controlled multiplex PCR. As for how the authors treated the data: Within the assay, amplification of reference gene primers was used to estimate how many nucleated cells each sample contained. To quantify the absolute abundance of each unique TCRbeta CDR3 rearrangement, sequence reads were collapsed and filtered. For each sample, productive Simpson clonality was calculated as the square root of Simpson's diversity index over productive rearrangements. TCRdb took over this immuneACCESS table, retaining in-frame rearrangements with V and J assigned. Such tables are incomplete; in checked studies, under half of the missing clones stem from an unresolved V gene, and the remainder is unexplained. V and J calls and clone size come straight from that table; D and trimming were deduced from the DNA. The sample contains about 89,000 clones, 88% of them found a single time. 0.47% of the sample is held by the ten biggest clonotypes.

The sequenced sample was peripheral blood. This clonotype was obtained from a man between 60 and 75 years old with acute or convalescent COVID-19. The chain uses TRBV11-2 and TRBJ1-5; a weak D assignment points to TRBD1 (6 bases agree). This receptor has the CDR3 CASSLDQGSNQPQHF. The DNA reads TGTGCCAGCAGCTTAGATCAGGGGAGCAATCAGCCCCAGCATTTT.